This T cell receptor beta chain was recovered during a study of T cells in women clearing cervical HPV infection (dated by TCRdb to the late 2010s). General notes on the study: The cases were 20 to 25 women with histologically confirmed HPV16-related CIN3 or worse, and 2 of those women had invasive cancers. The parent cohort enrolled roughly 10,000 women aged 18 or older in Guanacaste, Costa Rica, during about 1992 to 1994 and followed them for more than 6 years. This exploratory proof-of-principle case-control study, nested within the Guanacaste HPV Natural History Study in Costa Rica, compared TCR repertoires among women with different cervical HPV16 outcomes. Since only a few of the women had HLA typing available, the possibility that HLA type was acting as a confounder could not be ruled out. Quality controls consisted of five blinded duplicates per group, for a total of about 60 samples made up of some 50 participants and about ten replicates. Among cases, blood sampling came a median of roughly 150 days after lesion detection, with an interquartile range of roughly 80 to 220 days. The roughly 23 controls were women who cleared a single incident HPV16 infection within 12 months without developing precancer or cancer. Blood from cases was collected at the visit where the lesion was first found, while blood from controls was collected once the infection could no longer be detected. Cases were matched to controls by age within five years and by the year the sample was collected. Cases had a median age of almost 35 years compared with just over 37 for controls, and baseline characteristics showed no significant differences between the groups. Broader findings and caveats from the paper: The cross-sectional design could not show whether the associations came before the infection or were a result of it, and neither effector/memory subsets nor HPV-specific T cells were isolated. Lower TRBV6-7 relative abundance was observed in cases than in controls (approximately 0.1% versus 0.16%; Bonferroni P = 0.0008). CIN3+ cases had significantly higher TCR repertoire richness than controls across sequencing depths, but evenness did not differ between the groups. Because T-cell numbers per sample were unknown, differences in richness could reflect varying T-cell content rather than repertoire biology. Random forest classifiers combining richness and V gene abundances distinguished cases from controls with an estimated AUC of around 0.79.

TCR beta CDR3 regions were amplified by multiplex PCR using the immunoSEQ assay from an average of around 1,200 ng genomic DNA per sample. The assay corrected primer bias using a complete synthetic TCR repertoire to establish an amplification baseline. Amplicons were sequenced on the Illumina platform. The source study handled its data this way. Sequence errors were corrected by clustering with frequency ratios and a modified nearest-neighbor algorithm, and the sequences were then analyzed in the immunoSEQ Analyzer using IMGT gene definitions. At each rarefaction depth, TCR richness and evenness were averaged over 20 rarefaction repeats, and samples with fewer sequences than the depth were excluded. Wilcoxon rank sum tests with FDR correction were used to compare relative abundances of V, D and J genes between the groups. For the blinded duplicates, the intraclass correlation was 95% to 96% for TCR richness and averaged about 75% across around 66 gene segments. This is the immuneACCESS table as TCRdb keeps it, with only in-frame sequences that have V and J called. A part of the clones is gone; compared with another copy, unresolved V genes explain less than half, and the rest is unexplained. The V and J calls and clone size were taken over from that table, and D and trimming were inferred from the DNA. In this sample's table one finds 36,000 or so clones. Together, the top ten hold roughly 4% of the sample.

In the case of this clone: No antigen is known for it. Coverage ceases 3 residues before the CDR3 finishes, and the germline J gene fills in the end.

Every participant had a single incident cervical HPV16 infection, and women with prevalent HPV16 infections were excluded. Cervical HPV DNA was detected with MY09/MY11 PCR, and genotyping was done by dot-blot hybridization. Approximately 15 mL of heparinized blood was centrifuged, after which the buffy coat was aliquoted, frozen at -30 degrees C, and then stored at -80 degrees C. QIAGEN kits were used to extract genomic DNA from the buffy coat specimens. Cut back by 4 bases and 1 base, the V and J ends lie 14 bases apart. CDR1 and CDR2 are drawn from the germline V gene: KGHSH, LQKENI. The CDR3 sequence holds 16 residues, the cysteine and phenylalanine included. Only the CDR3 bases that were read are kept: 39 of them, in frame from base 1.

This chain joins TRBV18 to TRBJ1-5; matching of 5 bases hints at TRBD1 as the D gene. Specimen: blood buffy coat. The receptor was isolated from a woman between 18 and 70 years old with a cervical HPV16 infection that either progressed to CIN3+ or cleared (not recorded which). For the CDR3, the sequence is CASSLQGGESNQPQHF. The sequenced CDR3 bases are TGTGCCAGCTCACTCCAGGGAGGAGAGAGCAATCAGCCC. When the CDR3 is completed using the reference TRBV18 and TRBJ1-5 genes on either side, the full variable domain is NAGVMQNPRHLVRRRGQEARLRCSPMKGHSHVYWYRQLPEEGLKFMVYLQKENIIDESGMPKERFSAEFPKEGPSILRIQQVVRGDSAAYFCASSLQGGESNQPQHFGDGTRLSIL.